This T cell receptor beta chain appears in the sequencing data of a study of T cell responses to AZD1222 COVID-19 vaccine (dated by TCRdb to the early 2020s). Study-wide context: AZD1222 recipients given second doses at about 4 weeks or at about 12 weeks were pooled, since spike-specific TCR depth and breadth were not found to differ between the two schedules. Trial participants were enrolled by age into 18-55, 56-69 and 70-plus year subgroups, with roughly 160, 29 and 62 TCR-sequenced participants respectively. TCR sequencing was performed for 233 trial participants, of whom about 200 were given two doses of AZD1222 and about 25 were given two doses of MenACWY control vaccine.

As regards this clone: Its binding antigen is unknown. No base qualities exist here, and no much larger clone lies one base off it.

Ends trimmed: V by 5 bases, J by 6 bases; bases unmatched to a gene: 2. From its cysteine to its phenylalanine, the CDR3 spans 12 amino acids. Of the read, only the CDR3 DNA is kept; its 36 bases are in frame from base 1. This specimen's time point label, interpreted: baseline before first vaccination. Vaccinee samples were obtained from the UK trials COV001 and COV002, which included a single-blind randomized controlled phase 2/3 trial of AZD1222 (ChAdOx1 nCoV-19) in healthy adults. For TCRbeta chain sequencing, PBMC samples from trial participants were taken at day 0 and at day 28 after the second dose. Points the paper makes about the study in general: Most participants were white British and females outnumbered males, and the authors suggested that clonal diversity may have been underestimated. After two AZD1222 doses, both the breadth and the depth of spike-specific TCRs were significantly higher than at day 0 and than in MenACWY recipients. Reportedly, close to half of the unique spike-specific TCRs recognized epitopes lying outside the regions that are mutated in the B.1.351 and B.1.1.7 variants. Conclusions about previously exposed vaccinees are limited, since just a handful of AZD1222 recipients were seropositive for SARS-CoV-2 at baseline. Because no samples from the day 14 peak response were available, repertoires could be characterized only after the peak T cell response. The vaccine-associated CD4 TCRs covered the entire spike protein, and the dominant responses fell in regions 160-218 and 743-854. In the small 56-69-year group, the increase in depth fell short of significance, most likely because of low power.

The CDR3 regions of human TCRbeta chains were analyzed by immunosequencing. The authors processed their data as follows. Repertoire TCRs were matched against a reference library of SARS-CoV-2-specific TCRs generated with the MIRA antigen-specificity platform. Breadth was defined as the fraction of unique TCRs that were SARS-CoV-2-associated. Depth was defined as the fraction of total T cells that were SARS-CoV-2-associated. Using the MIRA data, each spike-specific TCR was assigned both to the spike region to which the TCR was reactive and to a CD4 or CD8 class. Log10-transformed breadth and depth values were compared by one-way ANOVA with Sidak's multiple comparisons tests. Here the immuneACCESS table is served through TCRdb, limited to in-frame sequences with V and J called. Missing clones are a known gap in these copies; in checked studies unresolved V genes cover under half, and the rest lacks a known reason. V and J calls and clone size come straight from that table; D and trimming were deduced from the DNA. The sample table lists some 130,000 clones, around nine tenths of them with a count of one. The ten largest make up approximately 2.4% of the sample.

The rearranged segments are TRBV12-3 or TRBV12-4 and TRBJ1-2; TRBD1 fits 8 bases in the junction. This TCR came from an adult in good health. The sequencing here drew on peripheral blood, taken on day 0 of AZD1222 vaccination. The DNA reads as follows: TGTGCCAGCAGTCAGGGGGCAGATGGCTACACCTTC. It is translated as CASSQGADGYTF.